This T cell receptor beta chain is from a study of blood T cell repertoires in COVID-19. At the level of the study: The United States, Italy and Spain provided the acute and convalescent COVID-19 samples.

Clones were read by immunoSEQ multiplex PCR, and TCRdb kept only the in-frame ones, dropping some. Among about 130,000 clones listed, around 73% were seen once. The TCR originated in a man in his fifties or sixties who had recovered from COVID-19. Sequencing was performed on peripheral blood.

The CDR3 loop is CASSLGQSRGYEQYF. In DNA form, the CDR3 reads TGTGCCAGCAGCTTGGGACAGTCCCGCGGATACGAGCAGTACTTC. The chain uses TRBV5-6 and TRBJ2-7; TRBD1 might be the D (5 bases). Per the germline V gene, CDR1 is SGHDT and CDR2 is YYEEEE. The CDR3 sequence is 15 residues long. The V end was cut by 0 bases, the J end by 4 bases, with 14 bases between.